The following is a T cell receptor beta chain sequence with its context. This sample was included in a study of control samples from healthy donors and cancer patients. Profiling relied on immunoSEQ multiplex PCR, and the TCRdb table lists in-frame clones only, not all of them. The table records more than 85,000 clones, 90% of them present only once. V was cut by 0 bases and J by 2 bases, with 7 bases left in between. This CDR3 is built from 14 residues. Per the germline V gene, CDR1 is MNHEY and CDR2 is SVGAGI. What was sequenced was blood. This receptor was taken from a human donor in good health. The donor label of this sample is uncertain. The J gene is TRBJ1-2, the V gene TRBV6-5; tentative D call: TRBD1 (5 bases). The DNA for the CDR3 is TGTGCCAGCAGTTACTCAGCAGGGAACTATGGCTACACCTTC. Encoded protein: CASSYSAGNYGYTF.